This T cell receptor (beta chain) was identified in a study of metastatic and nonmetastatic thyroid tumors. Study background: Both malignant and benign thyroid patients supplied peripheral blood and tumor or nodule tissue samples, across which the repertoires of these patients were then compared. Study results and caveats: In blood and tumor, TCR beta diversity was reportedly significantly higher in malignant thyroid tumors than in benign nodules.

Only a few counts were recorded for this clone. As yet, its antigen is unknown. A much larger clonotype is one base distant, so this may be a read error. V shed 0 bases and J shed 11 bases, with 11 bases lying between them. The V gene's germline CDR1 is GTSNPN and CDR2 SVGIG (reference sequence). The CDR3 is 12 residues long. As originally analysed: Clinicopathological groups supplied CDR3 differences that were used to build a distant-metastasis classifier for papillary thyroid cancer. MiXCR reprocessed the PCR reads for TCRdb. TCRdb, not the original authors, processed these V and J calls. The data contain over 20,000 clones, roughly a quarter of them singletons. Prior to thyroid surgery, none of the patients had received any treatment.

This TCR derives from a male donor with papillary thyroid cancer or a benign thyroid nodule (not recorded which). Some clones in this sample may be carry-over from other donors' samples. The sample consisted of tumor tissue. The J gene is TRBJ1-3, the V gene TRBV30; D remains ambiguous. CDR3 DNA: TGTGCCTGGAGTGTACTTGGGCAACCCATATATTTT. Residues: CAWSVLGQPIYF.